Listed here are 24 T cell receptor beta chains from one sample, sequenced in a study of cytomegalovirus exposure and HLA in healthy donors. Primers for the PCR totalled 60 Vbeta and 13 Jbeta. Sequenced by immunoSEQ multiplex PCR; TCRdb stores in-frame clones only, minus some. This table holds 150,000 to 200,000 clones, 78% found once. Sequencing was carried out using PBMCs. The source is a woman in her 30s in good health and CMV-seropositive.

The chain is built from TRBV4-3 and TRBJ2-7, with TRBD2 matching 7 bases. Trimming at V came to 1 base and at J to 2 bases, leaving 11 bases not matched to a gene. The CDR3 length is 17 residues. Germline V gives CDR1 LGHNA, CDR2 YSLEER. For the CDR3, the DNA is TGCGCCAGCAGCCAAGCGGGGCCTAGCGGCCTTGCCTACGAGCAGTACTTC. It is translated as CASSQAGPSGLAYEQYF.

This chain links TRBV6-6 with TRBJ2-7, with 9 bases aligning to TRBD1. Germline V gene lookup returns CDR1 MNHNY and CDR2 SVGAGI (reference sequence). The CDR3 runs to 15 residues. After removal of 7 bases from V and 3 bases from J, the junction contained 10 bases not matched to a gene. The CDR3 region has the DNA TGTGCCAGCACACCCCGACAGGGGGTCCACTACGAGCAGTACTTC. Translated: CASTPRQGVHYEQYF.

The rearrangement links TRBV6-5 to TRBJ2-7; possibly TRBD2 for D (6 bases). The CDR3 is 13 residues long. The ends were cut back, 4 bases at V and 6 bases at J, with 13 bases in the middle. Looked up from germline, CDR1 is MNHEY and CDR2 is SVGAGI. The CDR3 is CASSSRRGGEQYF. The CDR3 DNA sequence: TGTGCCAGCAGTTCGCGGAGGGGCGGCGAGCAGTACTTC.

The V gene is TRBV6-1, the J gene TRBJ2-7; D is undetermined. Trimming stripped 7 bases from V and 2 bases from J, with 9 bases between. The V gene's germline CDR1 is MNHNS and CDR2 SASEGT. The CDR3 contains 12 residues. CDR3 loop: CASTSGTYEQYF. CDR3 DNA: TGTGCCAGCACATCAGGAACCTACGAGCAGTACTTC.

The table lists this clone with a few counts. This chain connects TRBV19 to TRBJ2-3; the match to TRBD2 covers 9 bases. This CDR3 region has 17 residues. Germline values: CDR1 LNHDA, CDR2 SQIVND (reference sequence). The J segment lost 5 bases and the V segment lost 1 base, leaving 10 bases of the junction unmatched. DNA for the CDR3: TGTGCCAGTAGTATAGGAGCGGGAGGCCCGACGGGAGATACGCAGTATTTT. Protein: CASSIGAGGPTGDTQYF.

This chain connects TRBV5-1 to TRBJ1-2; D remains unclear. The CDR3 totals 17 residues. Trimming took 0 bases from V and 7 from J, leaving 22 bases between them. Germline V lookup: CDR1 SGHRS, CDR2 YFSETQ. The CDR3 is CASSLAIGGGLGGGYTF. DNA for the CDR3: TGCGCCAGCAGCTTGGCCATTGGAGGCGGGCTTGGTGGTGGCTACACCTTC.

This rearrangement joins TRBV9 to TRBJ1-6, with 9 bases fitting TRBD1. The CDR3 runs to 15 residues. Germline trimming cut 4 bases from V and 6 bases from J; bases unmatched to any gene: 5. CDR1 and CDR2 (germline): SGDLS, YYNGEE. The CDR3 coding sequence is TGTGCCAGCAGCAACAGGGGGCGGTTTAATTCACCCCTCCACTTT. It translates to CASSNRGRFNSPLHF.

V usage is TRBV10-3 and J usage is TRBJ2-1; 13 bases are a match to TRBD2. Per germline, CDR1 ENHRY and CDR2 SYGVKD. The CDR3 is made up of 15 amino acids. V lost 7 bases, J lost 10 bases, and 10 bases stayed unmatched. Written as DNA, the CDR3 is TGTGCCATCAAGGGACTAGCGGGAACAGGCGGAGAGCAGTTCTTC. Residues: CAIKGLAGTGGEQFF.

The chain is built from TRBV15 and TRBJ1-3; a possible D gene is TRBD1 (6 bases). Germline lookup yields CDR1 LNHNV and CDR2 YYDKDF (reference sequence). The ends were cut back, 3 bases at V and 4 bases at J, with 16 bases in the middle. There are 16 residues in the CDR3. Here the CDR3 DNA reads TGTGCCACCAGCAGCCTCCCGGGACAAGGGGGAAACACCATATATTTT. Amino acids: CATSSLPGQGGNTIYF.

On this clone itself: One end of the junction does not line up with germline, which may come from a read error. V is TRBV6-1 and J is TRBJ2-7; TRBD1 matches 11 bases. The CDR3 length is 15 residues. Looked up from germline, CDR1 is MNHNS and CDR2 is SASEGT. The CDR3 spells CASSHTGTGGLFLHF. In nucleotides, the CDR3 is TGTGCCAGCAGTCATACCGGGACAGGGGGTCTCTTCCTCCACTTC.

The V gene is TRBV7-2, the J gene TRBJ1-5; the match to TRBD1 covers 7 bases. The CDR3 extends over 16 amino acids. Germline lookup yields CDR1 SGHTA and CDR2 FQGNSA. Trimming cost V 4 bases and J 7 bases; bases outside gene matches: 13. The CDR3 sequence is CASSSYRGPGGQPQHF. The CDR3, as DNA: TGTGCCAGCAGCTCGTACAGGGGCCCAGGAGGCCAGCCCCAGCATTTT.

The rearrangement joins TRBV7-2 to TRBJ2-7; 8 bases match TRBD1. The CDR3 extends over 15 amino acids. The V and J ends lost 4 bases and 2 bases, in that order; junction bases with no gene match: 7. The germline V gene has CDR1 SGHTA and CDR2 FQGNSA. Written as DNA, the CDR3 is TGTGCCAGCAGCTACCGGGACAGGACTACCTACGAGCAGTACTTC. Amino acid sequence: CASSYRDRTTYEQYF. Full variable domain (remainder filled in from reference TRBV7-2 and TRBJ2-7): GAGVSQSPSNKVTEKGKDVELRCDPISGHTALYWYRQSLGQGLEFLIYFQGNSAPDKSGLPSDRFSAERTGGSVSTLTIQRTQQEDSAVYLCASSYRDRTTYEQYFGPGTRLTVT.

This chain links TRBV7-9 with TRBJ1-1, with D tentatively TRBD1 (5 bases). The CDR3 is made up of 13 amino acids. The V end lost 3 bases, the J end lost 11 bases, and 16 bases lay between the germline ends. CDR1 SEHNR and CDR2 FQNEAQ come from the germline V gene (reference sequence). CDR3 nucleotides: TGTGCCAGCAGCTTTTCGGCAGGGTGGTTGGCTTTCTTT. This encodes CASSFSAGWLAFF.

The chain has TRBV12-5 and TRBJ2-7; D gene uncertain. The CDR3 loop spans 13 amino acids. CDR1 is LGHNT and CDR2 is FRNRAP in the germline V gene. With 6 bases removed from V and 0 bases from J, the gap between germline ends came to 9 bases. The CDR3 DNA reads TGTGCTAGTGGCTCGGGTAACTCCTACGAGCAGTACTTC. It encodes CASGSGNSYEQYF.

This rearrangement joins TRBV28 to TRBJ2-7; perhaps TRBD1 as D (6 bases). The CDR3 has 15 amino acids. The germline V gene encodes CDR1 MDHEN and CDR2 SYDVKM. Trimming cost V 6 bases and J 4 bases, with 19 bases left between them. The CDR3 DNA reads as TGTGCCAGCAGCGAGACCAGGGGTGACTTTTACGAGCAGTACTTC. This codes for CASSETRGDFYEQYF.

This clone was detected once. The chain is built from TRBV7-9 and TRBJ1-2; D not certain. The CDR3 runs 16 residues. The V gene's germline CDR1 is SEHNR and CDR2 FQNEAQ (reference sequence). Trimming took 5 bases from V and 1 from J, leaving 17 bases between them. CDR3: CASSQRDMPVNYGYTF. CDR3 sequence (DNA): TGTGCCAGCAGCCAGAGAGACATGCCGGTTAACTATGGCTACACCTTC.

The V gene is TRBV5-5, the J gene TRBJ1-1; 8 bases align to TRBD1. V was pared by 3 bases and J by 0 bases, with 1 base of the junction left unmatched. Germline lookup yields CDR1 SGHKS and CDR2 YYEKEE (reference sequence). The CDR3 covers 14 residues. CDR3 DNA sequence: TGTGCCAGCAGCTGGACAGGGTTGAACACTGAAGCTTTCTTT. Encoded protein: CASSWTGLNTEAFF.

This clone was picked up a small number of times. V and J are TRBV25-1 and TRBJ1-1; 8 bases are shared with TRBD1. Unmatched junction bases numbered 6, after V lost 7 bases and J lost 2 bases. CDR1 is MGHDK, CDR2 SYGVNS, per germline. The CDR3 is 14 amino acids. CDR3 bases: TGTGCCAGCACAGGGGGGACAGGTAACACTGAAGCTTTCTTT. Its translation is CASTGGTGNTEAFF.

The chain is built from TRBV15 and TRBJ2-5; perhaps TRBD2 as D (6 bases). Germline V gene sequence: CDR1 LNHNV, CDR2 YYDKDF (reference sequence). The CDR3 extends over 15 amino acids. Trimming pared 4 bases from V and 4 bases from J, leaving 16 bases between. This CDR3 is CATSKEGAGGETQYF. The CDR3 coding sequence is TGTGCCACCAGCAAGGAAGGCGCCGGGGGAGAGACCCAGTACTTC.

V is TRBV19 and J is TRBJ1-5, with 9 bases lining up with TRBD1. Trimming took 9 bases from V and 2 from J; bases not matched to a gene: 8. CDR3 length equals 15 residues. Germline V CDR1 and CDR2: LNHDA, SQIVND (reference sequence). The CDR3 loop is CASDLDRGGNQPQHF. As DNA, the CDR3 is TGTGCCAGCGATTTGGACAGGGGCGGCAATCAGCCCCAGCATTTT.

The chain combines TRBV7-2 with TRBJ1-2, with TRBD1 as a possible D gene (6 bases). The ends were cut back, 5 bases at V and 8 bases at J, with 15 bases in the middle. The V gene's germline CDR1 is SGHTA and CDR2 FQGNSA. The CDR3 has 13 residues. The CDR3 reads CASSQTDSSGYTF. CDR3 bases: TGTGCCAGCAGCCAAACGGACAGTAGCGGCTACACCTTC.

The chain is built from TRBV6-1 and TRBJ1-1; D is unclear. The CDR3 extends over 14 amino acids. Germline CDR1 and CDR2: MNHNS and SASEGT. V shed 6 bases and J shed 1 base, with 12 bases lying between them. CDR3 nucleotides: TGTGCCAGCAGACAGAGTGCCTCGAACACTGAAGCTTTCTTT. It is translated as CASRQSASNTEAFF.

J is TRBJ1-3 and V is TRBV27; D gene uncertain. This CDR3 spans 15 amino acids. V was shortened by 7 bases and J by 0 bases, with 13 bases between the two germline ends. From germline, CDR1 is MNHEY and CDR2 SMNVEV (reference sequence). The CDR3 here is CASTAGLHSGNTIYF. The DNA for the CDR3 is TGTGCCAGCACCGCTGGGCTGCACTCTGGAAACACCATATATTTT.

The chain joins TRBV6-5 to TRBJ2-7; tentatively, D is TRBD1 (7 bases). CDR1 and CDR2 (germline): MNHEY, SVGAGI. V shed 7 bases and J shed 4 bases, with 14 bases lying between them. The CDR3 contains 13 residues. Here the CDR3 DNA reads TGTGCCAGCACAATGCAGGGGGGATACGAGCAGTACTTC. Translating it yields CASTMQGGYEQYF.